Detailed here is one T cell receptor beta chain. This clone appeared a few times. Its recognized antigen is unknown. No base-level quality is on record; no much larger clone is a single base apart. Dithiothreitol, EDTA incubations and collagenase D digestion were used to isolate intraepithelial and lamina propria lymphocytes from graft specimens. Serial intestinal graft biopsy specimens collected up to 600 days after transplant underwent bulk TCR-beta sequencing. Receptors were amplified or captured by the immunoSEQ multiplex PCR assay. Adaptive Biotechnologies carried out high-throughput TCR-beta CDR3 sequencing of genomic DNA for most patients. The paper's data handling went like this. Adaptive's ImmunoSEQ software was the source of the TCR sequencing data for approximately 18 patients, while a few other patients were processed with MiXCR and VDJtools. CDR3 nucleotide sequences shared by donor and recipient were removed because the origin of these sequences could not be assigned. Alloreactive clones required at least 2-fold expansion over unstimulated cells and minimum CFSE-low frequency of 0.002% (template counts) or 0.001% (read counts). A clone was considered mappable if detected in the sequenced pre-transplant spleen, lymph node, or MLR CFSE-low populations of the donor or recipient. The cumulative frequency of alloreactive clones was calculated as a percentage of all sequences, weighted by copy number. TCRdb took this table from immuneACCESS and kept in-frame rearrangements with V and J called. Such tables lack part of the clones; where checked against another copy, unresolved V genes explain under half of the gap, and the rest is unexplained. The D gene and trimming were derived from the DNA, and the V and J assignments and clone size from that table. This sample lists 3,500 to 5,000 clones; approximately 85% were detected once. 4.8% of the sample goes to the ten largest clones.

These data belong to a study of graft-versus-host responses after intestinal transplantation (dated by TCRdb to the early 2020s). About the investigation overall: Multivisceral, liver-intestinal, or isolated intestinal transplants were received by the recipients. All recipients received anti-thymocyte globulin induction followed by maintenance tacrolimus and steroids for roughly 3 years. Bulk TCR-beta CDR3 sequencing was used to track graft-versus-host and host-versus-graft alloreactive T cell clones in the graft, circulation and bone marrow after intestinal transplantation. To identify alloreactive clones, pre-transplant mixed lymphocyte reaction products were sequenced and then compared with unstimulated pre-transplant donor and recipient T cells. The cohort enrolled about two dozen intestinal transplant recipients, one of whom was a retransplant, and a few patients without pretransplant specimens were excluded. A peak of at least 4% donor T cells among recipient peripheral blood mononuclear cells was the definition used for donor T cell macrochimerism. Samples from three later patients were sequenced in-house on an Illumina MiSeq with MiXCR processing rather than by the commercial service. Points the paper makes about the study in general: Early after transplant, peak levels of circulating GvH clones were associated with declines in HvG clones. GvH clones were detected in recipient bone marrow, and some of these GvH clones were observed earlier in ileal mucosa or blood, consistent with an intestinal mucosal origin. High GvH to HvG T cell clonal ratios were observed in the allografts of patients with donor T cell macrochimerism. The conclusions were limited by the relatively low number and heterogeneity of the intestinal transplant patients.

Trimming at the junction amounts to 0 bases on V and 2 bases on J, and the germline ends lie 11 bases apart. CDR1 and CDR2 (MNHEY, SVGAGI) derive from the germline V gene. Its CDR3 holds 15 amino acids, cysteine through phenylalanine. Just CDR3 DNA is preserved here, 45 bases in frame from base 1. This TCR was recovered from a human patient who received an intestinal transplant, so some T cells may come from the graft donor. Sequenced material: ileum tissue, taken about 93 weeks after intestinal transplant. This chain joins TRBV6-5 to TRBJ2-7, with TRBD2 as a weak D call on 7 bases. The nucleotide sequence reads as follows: TGTGCCAGCAGTTACTCGAGGGAGGGGGCCTACGAGCAGTACTTC. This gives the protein CASSYSREGAYEQYF.